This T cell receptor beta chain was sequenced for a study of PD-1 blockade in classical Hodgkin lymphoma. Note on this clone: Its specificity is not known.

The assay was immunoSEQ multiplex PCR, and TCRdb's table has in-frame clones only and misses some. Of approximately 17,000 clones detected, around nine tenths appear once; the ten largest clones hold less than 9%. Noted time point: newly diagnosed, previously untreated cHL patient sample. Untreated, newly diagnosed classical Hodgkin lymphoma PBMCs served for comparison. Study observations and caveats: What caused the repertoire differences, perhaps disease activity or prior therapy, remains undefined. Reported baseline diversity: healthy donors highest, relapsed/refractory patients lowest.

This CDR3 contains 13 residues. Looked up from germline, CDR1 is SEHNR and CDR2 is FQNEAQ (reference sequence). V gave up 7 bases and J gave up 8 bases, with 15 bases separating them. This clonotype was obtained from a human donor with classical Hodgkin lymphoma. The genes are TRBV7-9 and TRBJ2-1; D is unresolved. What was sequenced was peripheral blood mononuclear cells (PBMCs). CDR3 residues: CASISNLVYEQFF. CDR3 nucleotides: TGTGCCAGCATATCCAATCTAGTCTATGAGCAGTTCTTC.